Below are 18 T cell receptor beta chains sequenced from a single sample in a study of T cell repertoires in cytomegalovirus infection. TCRdb processed the reads anew with MiXCR; each CDR3 protein has one entry. The sample contains hundreds of thousands of distinct CDR3 sequences, around 6.4% of which appear only once. Source material: PBMCs. The receptors originated from a human donor in good health (CMV status not recorded). Some clones in this sample may be carry-over from other donors' samples.

The table lists this clonotype with many counts. This sequence joins TRBV5-1 and TRBJ1-2; D might be TRBD1 (5 bases). Between the trimmed V and J ends, which lost 0 bases and 7 bases, there was a span of 10 bases. The CDR3 consists of 13 residues. CDR1 SGHRS and CDR2 YFSETQ come from the germline V gene. The CDR3 coding sequence is TGCGCCAGCAGCTTGGATAGGGGAGGTGGCTACACCTTC. The encoded protein is CASSLDRGGGYTF.

This clonotype has only a few counts. Since a much larger clone is just one base distant, this may be a read error. This chain joins TRBV6-6 and TRBJ2-7, with D maybe TRBD1 (5 bases). V dropped 4 bases and J dropped 3 bases, with 13 bases sitting between them. Germline V gene data show CDR1 as MNHNY and CDR2 as SVGAGI (reference sequence). The length of the CDR3 is 14 residues. In nucleotides, the CDR3 is TGTGCCAGCAGTTCTCAGGGTTTCATCTACGAGCAGTACTTC. This gives the protein CASSSQGFIYEQYF.

The chain employs TRBV4-3 and TRBJ2-2; TRBD1 matches at 7 bases. The V gene end was trimmed by 2 bases and the J gene end by 5 bases; junction bases not matched to a gene: 8. The CDR3 sequence is 16 residues long. Germline V gives CDR1 LGHNA, CDR2 YSLEER. For the CDR3, the DNA is TGCGCCAGCAGCCAACAAAGACAGGGTGGGACCGGGGAGCTGTTTTTT. It translates to CASSQQRQGGTGELFF.

This clonotype was found many times. The rearrangement joins TRBV6-2 or TRBV6-3 to TRBJ1-5, with a possible D match to TRBD1 (6 bases). Germline V lookup: CDR1 MNHEY, CDR2 SVGEGT. This CDR3 is built from 14 residues. V was trimmed by 7 bases and J by 0 bases, leaving 10 bases between them. CDR3 region: CASTDRRSNQPQHF. CDR3 bases: TGTGCCAGCACTGACAGGCGTAGCAATCAGCCCCAGCATTTT.

This clonotype was detected many times. The genes are TRBV20-1 and TRBJ2-7; D is unresolved. The V gene lost 1 base and the J gene lost 2 bases, with 9 bases spanning the gap. The germline V gene has CDR1 DFQATT and CDR2 SNEGSKA (reference sequence). This CDR3 spans 13 amino acids. CDR3 nucleotide sequence: TGCAGTGCTAGAGTCCCCGTTGCCTACGAGCAGTACTTC. It translates to CSARVPVAYEQYF.

This clonotype was seen repeatedly, ten times or more. This chain uses TRBV7-9 with TRBJ1-2, with TRBD1 matching over 10 bases. Germline lookup yields CDR1 SEHNR and CDR2 FQNEAQ (reference sequence). The CDR3 is made up of 16 amino acids. V shed 5 bases and J 4 bases; nucleotides not matched to a gene: 10. This chain's CDR3 is CASSRPGQGTAYGYTF. The DNA for the CDR3 is TGTGCCAGCAGCAGACCGGGACAGGGGACTGCCTATGGCTACACCTTC.

This clonotype was observed many times. V is TRBV14 and J is TRBJ2-2; unclear D gene. CDR1 and CDR2 (germline): SGHDN, FVKESK. The CDR3 is 18 residues long. V was cut by 4 bases and J by 0 bases, with 18 bases left in between. The CDR3 loop is CASSPRRGRSANTGELFF. DNA for the CDR3: TGTGCCAGCAGCCCTAGACGCGGACGTTCCGCGAACACCGGGGAGCTGTTTTTT.

This clonotype showed up many times. The chain combines TRBV6-6 with TRBJ2-5; 7 bases map to TRBD2. CDR3 size: 15 residues. V lost 5 bases and J lost 3; bases outside the gene matches: 9. CDR1 is MNHNY and CDR2 is SVGAGI in the germline V gene (reference sequence). CDR3 sequence (DNA): TGTGCCAGCAGTCACCCAGCGGGGACGAAAGAGACCCAGTACTTC. Residues: CASSHPAGTKETQYF.

The chain uses TRBV29-1 and TRBJ2-7, with 7 bases lining up with TRBD1. CDR1 SQVTM and CDR2 ANQGSEA come from the germline V gene. This CDR3 has 14 amino acids. V lost 7 bases, J lost 5 bases, and 14 bases stayed unmatched. The CDR3 bases are TGCAGCGCCTCGAGGGGGCAGGTCAGCGACGAGCAGTACTTC. This sequence encodes CSASRGQVSDEQYF.

Ten or more counts support this clonotype. The chain couples TRBV20-1 to TRBJ1-1; the D gene is possibly TRBD1 (6 bases). Trimming took off 4 bases at V and 5 bases at J, with 20 bases between the two ends. The CDR3 totals 15 residues. Germline CDR1 is DFQATT and CDR2 is SNEGSKA (reference sequence). The CDR3, as DNA: TGCAGTGCTACCCGTGGGGGAACAGGGTCGACTGAAGCTTTCTTT. It yields the protein CSATRGGTGSTEAFF.

This clonotype was observed many times. This rearrangement joins TRBV20-1 to TRBJ1-5, with unresolved D. V lost 3 bases and J 2 bases, leaving 11 bases between the germline ends. The germline V gene encodes CDR1 DFQATT and CDR2 SNEGSKA (reference sequence). The CDR3 loop spans 14 amino acids. CDR3 loop: CSASPPPGNQPQHF. DNA for the CDR3: TGCAGTGCTAGCCCTCCCCCCGGCAATCAGCCCCAGCATTTT.

V and J are TRBV7-2 and TRBJ1-5; D not certain. Trimming left V 3 bases short and J 3 bases short, with 9 bases between. Germline loops: CDR1 SGHTA, CDR2 FQGNSA. The length of the CDR3 is 14 residues. CDR3 sequence reads: CASSFGLPNQPQHF. CDR3 DNA sequence: TGTGCCAGCAGCTTCGGGCTTCCCAATCAGCCCCAGCATTTT. Full variable domain (remainder filled in from reference TRBV7-2 and TRBJ1-5): GAGVSQSPSNKVTEKGKDVELRCDPISGHTALYWYRQSLGQGLEFLIYFQGNSAPDKSGLPSDRFSAERTGGSVSTLTIQRTQQEDSAVYLCASSFGLPNQPQHFGDGTRLSIL.

This clonotype was seen repeatedly, ten times or more. The CDR3 loop reads CASSLEASGGAWTQYF. The CDR3 DNA reads as TGTGCCAGCAGCTTAGAGGCTAGCGGGGGGGCCTGGACGCAGTATTTT. The gene calls are TRBV7-2 and TRBJ2-3; the match to TRBD2 covers 12 bases. Per the germline V gene, CDR1 is SGHTA and CDR2 is FQGNSA. This CDR3 contains 16 residues. The V segment lost 1 base and the J segment 9 bases; nucleotides outside the gene matches: 8.

The genes are TRBV30 and TRBJ2-1; tentatively, D is TRBD1 (6 bases). In germline, CDR1 is GTSNPN, CDR2 SVGIG (reference sequence). With 0 bases removed from V and 11 bases from J, the gap between germline ends came to 14 bases. The CDR3 spans 13 residues. CDR3 residues: CAWSVLGAGQQFF. The CDR3, as DNA: TGTGCCTGGAGTGTACTGGGGGCCGGGCAGCAGTTCTTC.

This clonotype was observed at least ten times. The chain links TRBV6-2 or TRBV6-3 to TRBJ2-1, with TRBD1 matching over 9 bases. In germline, CDR1 is MNHEY, CDR2 SVGEGT. The CDR3 runs 15 residues. Trimming took 5 bases from V and 2 from J; bases not matched to a gene: 4. The CDR3 here is CASSLQGAAYNEQFF. As DNA, the CDR3 is TGTGCCAGCAGTCTACAGGGGGCCGCCTACAATGAGCAGTTCTTC.

This clonotype was observed at least ten times. The gene calls are TRBV12-3 or TRBV12-4 and TRBJ1-1; 7 nucleotides align to TRBD1. Germline trimming cut 2 bases from V and 3 bases from J; bases unmatched to any gene: 9. The CDR3 has 16 residues. The CDR3 sequence is CASSLRQGRGDTEAFF. The CDR3 bases are TGTGCCAGCAGTTTACGACAGGGCCGGGGGGACACTGAAGCTTTCTTT.

This clonotype was recorded at least ten times. CDR3 residues: CASSLVQVTNTGELFF. The CDR3 coding sequence is TGTGCCAGCAGCTTAGTACAGGTTACGAACACCGGGGAGCTGTTTTTT. This sequence joins TRBV7-2 and TRBJ2-2; the D gene is possibly TRBD1 (5 bases). The germline V gene has CDR1 SGHTA and CDR2 FQGNSA. The CDR3 is made up of 16 amino acids. Trimming shortened V by 1 base and J by 0 bases, and 9 bases separated the two germline ends.

This clonotype occurred many times. The V gene is TRBV7-2, the J gene TRBJ1-6; 7 bases are shared with TRBD1. Trimming removed 6 bases from V and 7 bases from J; junction bases left unmatched: 6. Germline CDR1 is SGHTA and CDR2 is FQGNSA. The CDR3 extends over 14 amino acids. The CDR3 DNA reads TGTGCCAGCAGTCGGGACAGCCAAAATTCACCCCTCCACTTT. This gives the protein CASSRDSQNSPLHF.